Only a few counts were recorded for the clone carrying this T cell receptor (beta chain). The data derive from a study of blood T cell repertoires in COVID-19. Study information: Sources were T cells, B-cell-depleted T cells, or PBMCs; the material itself was cDNA or gDNA.

Authors' methods: From reference gene primer amplification, estimates of nucleated cell counts were derived. Sequencing was performed with immunoSEQ multiplex PCR; in TCRdb, only in-frame clones are kept and a portion is missing. V and J calls and clone size come straight from that table; D and trimming were deduced from the DNA. The table has tens of thousands of clones, around 88% seen once. The origin of this receptor is a woman in her sixties or seventies with acute or convalescent COVID-19. Sequencing was carried out using peripheral blood.

The CDR3 is CASSAFSGRASYEQYF. Written as DNA, the CDR3 is TGTGCCAGCAGCGCCTTTAGCGGGAGGGCGTCCTACGAGCAGTACTTC. The chain couples TRBV5-6 to TRBJ2-7; 11 nucleotides agree with TRBD2. The CDR3 totals 16 residues. J lost 1 base, V lost 4 bases, and 7 bases had no gene match. Germline V CDR1 and CDR2: SGHDT, YYEEEE. Variable domain in full (rest from reference TRBV5-6 and TRBJ2-7): DAGVTQSPTHLIKTRGQQVTLRCSPKSGHDTVSWYQQALGQGPQFIFQYYEEEERQRGNFPDRFSGHQFPNYSSELNVNALLLGDSALYLCASSAFSGRASYEQYFGPGTRLTVT.